Presented here are 5 T cell receptor beta chains from one specimen sequenced in a study of OX40 agonist ivuxolimab in advanced cancers. Produced via immunoSEQ multiplex PCR; TCRdb's table is partial and in-frame only. The sample includes about 79,000 clones, roughly 94% of them seen just once. The starting material was CD4+ or CD8+ T cells sorted from blood, obtained in a trial of the OX40 agonist ivuxolimab. The receptors originated from an adult with an advanced solid tumor such as melanoma, head and neck, liver or kidney cancer.

This chain links TRBV9 with TRBJ2-5; a possible D gene is TRBD1 (5 bases). V was shortened by 0 bases and J by 4 bases, with 10 bases between the two germline ends. The germline gives CDR1 SGDLS, CDR2 YYNGEE. The CDR3 consists of 14 residues. Here the CDR3 DNA reads TGTGCCAGCAGCGTAGCTGACAGCCGAGAGACCCAGTACTTC. It is translated as CASSVADSRETQYF.

V is TRBV9 and J is TRBJ2-3; D gene uncertain. From germline, CDR1 is SGDLS and CDR2 YYNGEE. Between the trimmed V and J ends, which lost 0 bases and 4 bases, there was a span of 9 bases. CDR3 length: 14 amino acids. CDR3 nucleotide sequence: TGTGCCAGCAGCGTAGGGGGTGCAGCAGATACGCAGTATTTT. As protein: CASSVGGAADTQYF.

The chain employs TRBV28 and TRBJ2-5, with a tentative D call TRBD2 (6 bases). Germline lookup yields CDR1 MDHEN and CDR2 SYDVKM. The CDR3 extends over 14 amino acids. V was pared by 8 bases and J by 3 bases, with 16 bases between. The CDR3 bases are TGTGCCAGCGGCCTTGGGGGGAACGAAGAGACCCAGTACTTC. The encoded protein is CASGLGGNEETQYF.

The V call is TRBV6-4, the J call TRBJ2-7; 11 bases align to TRBD1. J lost 5 bases, V lost 5 bases, and 2 bases had no gene match. Germline values: CDR1 MRHNA, CDR2 SNTAGT. This CDR3 is 13 amino acids long. The CDR3 DNA reads TGTGCCAGCAGTCGGACAGGGGGCGACGAGCAGTACTTC. Protein: CASSRTGGDEQYF.

The chain is built from TRBV6-5 and TRBJ2-1; 11 nucleotides align to TRBD2. The CDR3 runs 14 residues. Germline V gives CDR1 MNHEY, CDR2 SVGAGI. J was trimmed by 5 bases and V by 4 bases; bases with no gene match: 1. The CDR3 sequence: CASSSGLADNEQFF. The CDR3 DNA sequence: TGTGCCAGCAGTTCGGGACTAGCGGACAATGAGCAGTTCTTC.